Presented here are 6 T cell receptor beta chains from one specimen sequenced in a study of blood T cell repertoires in COVID-19. TCRdb's table, derived via immunoSEQ multiplex PCR, lists solely in-frame clones and lacks some. The sample lists 300,000 or so clones, around 87% occurring once. Sequenced input: peripheral blood. The receptors here all came from a woman between 45 and 60 years old who had recovered from COVID-19.

The J gene is TRBJ1-4, the V gene TRBV4-1; D remains ambiguous. This CDR3 comprises 13 residues. The V gene's germline CDR1 is MGHRA and CDR2 YSYEKL. V dropped 1 base and J dropped 5 bases, with 5 bases sitting between them. DNA for the CDR3: TGCGCCAGCAGCCAAGCCCCGAATGAAAAACTGTTTTTT. This codes for CASSQAPNEKLFF.

The chain joins TRBV7-9 to TRBJ1-1; unclear D gene. Trimming took 6 bases from V and 0 from J, leaving 17 bases between them. Germline V gives CDR1 SEHNR, CDR2 FQNEAQ (reference sequence). The CDR3 length is 16 residues. The CDR3 DNA follows: TGTGCCAGCAGAGAAAGCCGAAACGTGATGAACACTGAAGCTTTCTTT. It yields the protein CASRESRNVMNTEAFF.

The V gene is TRBV19, the J gene TRBJ1-3; D is undetermined. V shed 6 bases and J shed 5 bases, with 14 bases lying between them. Germline V gene sequence: CDR1 LNHDA, CDR2 SQIVND (reference sequence). There are 14 residues in the CDR3. CDR3 sequence (DNA): TGTGCCAGTAGCCCATGGGCCGGCCGAAACACCATATATTTT. It encodes CASSPWAGRNTIYF.

The gene calls are TRBV5-1 and TRBJ2-7; TRBD2 matches at 7 bases. Looked up from germline, CDR1 is SGHRS and CDR2 is YFSETQ. J was trimmed by 6 bases and V by 3 bases; bases with no gene match: 12. The length of the CDR3 is 15 residues. For the CDR3, the DNA is TGCGCCAGCAGCTGGGGAGGGACGGGGACTTCCGAGCAGTACTTC. Protein sequence: CASSWGGTGTSEQYF.

The rearrangement joins TRBV11-2 to TRBJ1-1; D is uncertain. V was trimmed by 5 bases and J by 4 bases, leaving 8 bases between them. From germline, CDR1 is SGHAT and CDR2 FQNNGV. The length of the CDR3 is 12 residues. The CDR3 bases are TGTGCCAGCAGCACCGGGGTCACTGAAGCTTTCTTT. The encoded protein is CASSTGVTEAFF.

The chain uses TRBV28 and TRBJ2-5; no reliable D call. The CDR3 extends over 13 amino acids. Germline lookup yields CDR1 MDHEN and CDR2 SYDVKM. The V gene lost 6 bases and the J gene lost 4 bases, with 12 bases spanning the gap. The CDR3 DNA sequence: TGTGCCAGCAGCCCTGACCGCGGAGAGACCCAGTACTTC. Protein: CASSPDRGETQYF.